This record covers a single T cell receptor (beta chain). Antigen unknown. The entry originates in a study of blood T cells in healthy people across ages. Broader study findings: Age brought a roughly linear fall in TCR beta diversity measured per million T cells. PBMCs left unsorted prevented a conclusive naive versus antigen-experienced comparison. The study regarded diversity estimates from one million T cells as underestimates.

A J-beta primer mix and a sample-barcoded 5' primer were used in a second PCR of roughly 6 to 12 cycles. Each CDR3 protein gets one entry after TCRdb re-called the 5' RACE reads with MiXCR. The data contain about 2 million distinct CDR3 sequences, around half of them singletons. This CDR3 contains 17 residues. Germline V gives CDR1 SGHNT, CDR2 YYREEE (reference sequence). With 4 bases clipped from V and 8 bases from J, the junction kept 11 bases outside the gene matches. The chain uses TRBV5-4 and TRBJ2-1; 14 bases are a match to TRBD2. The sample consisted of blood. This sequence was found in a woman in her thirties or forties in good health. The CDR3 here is CASSTRLAGGPTYEQFF. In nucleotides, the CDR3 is TGTGCCAGCAGCACCCGACTAGCGGGGGGGCCAACGTATGAGCAGTTCTTC.